These 17 T cell receptor beta chains originate from one sample sequenced in a study of blood T cell repertoires in COVID-19. The repertoire was sequenced with immunoSEQ multiplex PCR; TCRdb's copy has only in-frame clones and lacks some. In the table there are just under 150,000 clones, approximately 87% of which are singletons. Sequencing was performed on peripheral blood. The receptors were gathered from a woman between 50 and 59 years old with active or convalescent COVID-19.

The rearrangement links TRBV7-2 to TRBJ2-1; 11 bases align to TRBD2. Germline trimming cut 2 bases from V and 3 bases from J; bases unmatched to any gene: 3. This CDR3 is 16 amino acids long. Germline V gene sequence: CDR1 SGHTA, CDR2 FQGNSA. CDR3 coding DNA: TGTGCCAGCAGCTTAAAAGGGACTAGCGGCTACAATGAGCAGTTCTTC. Its translation is CASSLKGTSGYNEQFF.

The CDR3 DNA follows: TGCGCCAGCAGCCAAGATCGAGGAGGGTTCAACGAGCAGTACTTC. As protein: CASSQDRGGFNEQYF. The chain uses TRBV4-3 and TRBJ2-7, with D tentatively TRBD2 (6 bases). The CDR3 has 15 amino acids. Germline values: CDR1 LGHNA, CDR2 YSLEER. V was clipped by 0 bases and J by 5 bases, with 14 bases between them.

This clone is a singleton in its sample. The chain is built from TRBV18 and TRBJ1-6; D might be TRBD1 (6 bases). Looked up from germline, CDR1 is KGHSH and CDR2 is LQKENI. There are 13 residues in the CDR3. V was clipped by 0 bases and J by 10 bases, with 7 bases between them. The DNA of the CDR3 is TGTGCCAGCTCACCACCGGGGGCCTCACCCCTCCACTTT. This translates into CASSPPGASPLHF.

The CDR3 DNA reads as TGTGCCAACCTCGGTCCTAACAGGGTCTATAATTCACCCCTCCACTTT. Amino acids: CANLGPNRVYNSPLHF. The gene calls are TRBV11-3 and TRBJ1-6, with D perhaps TRBD1 (6 bases). CDR1 is SGHNT, CDR2 YENEEA, per germline. This CDR3 spans 16 amino acids. V was clipped by 10 bases and J by 3 bases, with 19 bases between them.

This clone was counted between two and nine times. J is TRBJ2-7 and V is TRBV6-2 or TRBV6-3, with 11 bases lining up with TRBD1. CDR3 length: 15 amino acids. J gave up 1 base and V 5 bases, and 4 bases lay outside the gene matches. CDR1 is MNHEY, CDR2 SVGEGT, per germline. CDR3 protein: CASSDRDRGSYEQYF. The CDR3 DNA reads as TGTGCCAGCAGTGACCGGGACAGGGGGTCCTACGAGCAGTACTTC.

The J gene is TRBJ1-2, the V gene TRBV29-1; D is perhaps TRBD1 (6 bases). The CDR3 is made up of 13 amino acids. Germline values: CDR1 SQVTM, CDR2 ANQGSEA. Deletions cut 7 bases from V and 8 bases from J, with 20 bases between. The DNA for the CDR3 is TGCAGCGCTGAGTTACAGGGTTATTGGGGCTACACCTTC. Translating gives CSAELQGYWGYTF.

J is TRBJ2-7 and V is TRBV4-1; tentatively, D is TRBD1 (6 bases). CDR1 and CDR2 from the germline V gene are MGHRA and YSYEKL. This CDR3 comprises 13 residues. V was cut by 0 bases and J by 7 bases, with 10 bases left in between. The DNA for the CDR3 is TGCGCCAGCAGCCAAGATCCGGGACAAGAGCAGTACTTC. Protein product: CASSQDPGQEQYF.

V usage is TRBV19 and J usage is TRBJ2-7, with D perhaps TRBD2 (5 bases). Trimming removed 7 bases from V and 2 bases from J, with 15 bases in between. CDR3 length equals 14 residues. CDR1 is LNHDA, CDR2 SQIVND, per germline (reference sequence). The CDR3 nucleotides are TGTGCCAGTATCTGGACTCCTAGGCCCTACGAGCAGTACTTC. Translating it yields CASIWTPRPYEQYF.

This clone was seen just once. J is TRBJ2-2 and V is TRBV7-2, with 9 positions matching TRBD2. CDR1 is SGHTA, CDR2 FQGNSA, per germline. With 2 bases clipped from V and 6 bases from J, the junction kept 7 bases outside the gene matches. The CDR3 sequence is 16 residues long. The CDR3 spells CASSLPMTSGAGELFF. The CDR3 region has the DNA TGTGCCAGCAGCTTACCGATGACTAGCGGAGCCGGGGAGCTGTTTTTT.

V gene TRBV28 combines with J gene TRBJ2-5; tentatively, D is TRBD1 (6 bases). Between the trimmed V and J ends, which lost 5 bases and 4 bases, there was a span of 23 bases. The CDR3 is 17 residues long. The V gene's germline CDR1 is MDHEN and CDR2 SYDVKM. Here the CDR3 reads CASSHGQLGARLETQYF. The CDR3 nucleotides are TGTGCCAGCAGTCATGGACAATTGGGGGCTCGACTAGAGACCCAGTACTTC.

The V gene is TRBV6-6, the J gene TRBJ2-5; tentatively, D is TRBD2 (6 bases). CDR1 is MNHNY and CDR2 is SVGAGI in the germline V gene (reference sequence). V lost 0 bases, J lost 5 bases, and 13 bases lay in between. The CDR3 is 15 amino acids. The CDR3 reads CASSYSATRGETQYF. CDR3 nucleotides: TGTGCCAGCAGTTACTCGGCCACTCGGGGGGAGACCCAGTACTTC.

This clone occurred once. CDR3 protein: CASSRSRSYGYTF. The DNA for the CDR3 is TGTGCCAGTAGTCGATCACGGAGCTATGGCTACACCTTC. The chain carries TRBV19 and TRBJ1-2; D is unclear. V lost 5 bases, J lost 4 bases, and 11 bases lay in between. CDR3 size: 13 residues. Looked up from germline, CDR1 is LNHDA and CDR2 is SQIVND (reference sequence).

The chain recombines TRBV6-2 or TRBV6-3 with TRBJ2-7, with 8 bases lining up with TRBD1. Germline CDR1 and CDR2: MNHEY and SVGEGT. V lost 5 bases to trimming and J lost 3 bases; unmatched junction nucleotides: 6. CDR3 size: 14 residues. The chain's CDR3 is CASSGDRQFYEQYF. Here the CDR3 DNA reads TGTGCCAGCAGTGGGGACAGGCAATTCTACGAGCAGTACTTC.

This clone occurred once. The rearrangement joins TRBV6-1 to TRBJ1-2; D is unclear. This CDR3 has 13 residues. Trimming cost V 2 bases and J 6 bases, with 10 bases left between them. Germline CDR1 and CDR2: MNHNS and SASEGT. This chain's CDR3 is CASSEFGGNGYTF. The DNA of the CDR3 is TGTGCCAGCAGTGAATTCGGAGGGAATGGCTACACCTTC.

The V gene is TRBV9, the J gene TRBJ2-2, with 7 nucleotides matching TRBD1. Germline assignment: CDR1 SGDLS and CDR2 YYNGEE. The length of the CDR3 is 14 residues. V was pared by 3 bases and J by 5 bases, with 4 bases of the junction left unmatched. The CDR3, as DNA: TGTGCCAGCAGCGGGCACAGGGGTACCGGGGAGCTGTTTTTT. Translating it yields CASSGHRGTGELFF.

The chain employs TRBV5-4 and TRBJ2-1, with 7 positions matching TRBD1. The V segment lost 4 bases and the J segment 9 bases; nucleotides outside the gene matches: 13. The CDR3 has 15 residues. The germline V gene encodes CDR1 SGHNT and CDR2 YYREEE (reference sequence). The CDR3 is CASSQDRDLKGEQFF. The CDR3 DNA reads as TGTGCCAGCAGCCAAGACAGGGATCTAAAAGGTGAGCAGTTCTTC.

The chain combines TRBV6-5 with TRBJ1-6, with D possibly TRBD1 on 6 matching bases. With 5 bases removed from V and 10 bases from J, the gap between germline ends came to 15 bases. Germline CDR1 is MNHEY and CDR2 is SVGAGI. The CDR3 is 14 residues long. DNA for the CDR3: TGTGCCAGCAGTCGACAGGAAAGTCGGTCACCCCTCCACTTT. Protein: CASSRQESRSPLHF.